This record looks at one T cell receptor beta chain sequence and its context. The antigen remains undetermined. The V gene's germline CDR1 is MNHEY and CDR2 SMNVEV (reference sequence). The CDR3 is 15 amino acids. J gave up 6 bases and V 0 bases, and 2 bases lay outside the gene matches. These data come from a study of OX40 agonist ivuxolimab in advanced cancers. At the level of the study: Head and neck, renal cell, melanoma or hepatocellular carcinoma were the cancers that dose-escalation patients had. Overall study results and limits: On average, CD8+ T cells showed a greater number of expanded clones than CD4+.

Only in-frame clones appear in the TCRdb table, and some are missing; sequencing was by immunoSEQ multiplex PCR. The sample consists of about 82,000 clones, about 92% of them appearing once. The source material was CD4+ or CD8+ T cells sorted from blood, sampled in a trial of the OX40 agonist ivuxolimab. The genes are TRBV27 and TRBJ1-4, with TRBD1 matching over 9 bases. This clonotype was obtained from an adult with an advanced solid tumor such as melanoma, head and neck, liver or kidney cancer. The CDR3 nucleotides are TGTGCCAGCAGTTTATCCGGGACAGGGTATGAAAAACTGTTTTTT. Its translation is CASSLSGTGYEKLFF.